One sample yielded the 30 T cell receptor beta chains listed below, sequenced in a study of cytomegalovirus exposure and HLA in healthy donors (TCRdb year 2017). Libraries came from the immunoSEQ multiplex PCR assay. For the multiplex PCR, a mixture combining 60 forward primers for TCR Vbeta segments and 13 reverse primers for TCR Jbeta segments was used. What TCRdb holds here is the immuneACCESS table cut down to in-frame rearrangements. Part of the clones is not present; checked against another copy, under half of the missing clones reflect an unresolved V gene, and the others are unexplained. The sample yields about 190,000 clones; approximately 79% were counted once. The ten most abundant clones make up about 1.5% of the sample. The sequenced sample consisted of PBMCs. These receptors were collected from a young woman in good health and CMV-seronegative.

The CDR3 sequence: CASSFLGQGTDTQYF. The CDR3 DNA sequence: TGTGCCAGCAGCTTCCTAGGCCAGGGAACAGATACGCAGTATTTT. The genes are TRBV7-3 and TRBJ2-3; D is possibly TRBD1 (5 bases). This CDR3 spans 15 amino acids. V shed 3 bases and J shed 3 bases, with 13 bases lying between them. Looked up from germline, CDR1 is SGHTA and CDR2 is FQGTGA.

This chain joins TRBV6-5 and TRBJ1-2, with 7 bases matching TRBD1. There are 16 residues in the CDR3. From germline, CDR1 is MNHEY and CDR2 SVGAGI. Trimming cost V 1 base and J 0 bases; bases outside gene matches: 5. The DNA of the CDR3 is TGTGCCAGCAGTTACTGGGACAGTTCTTCTAACTATGGCTACACCTTC. Protein product: CASSYWDSSSNYGYTF.

This chain uses TRBV6-4 with TRBJ1-5; D uncertain. The V end was cut by 4 bases, the J end by 0 bases, with 7 bases between. Germline lookup yields CDR1 MRHNA and CDR2 SNTAGT. The CDR3 is made up of 14 amino acids. CDR3 coding DNA: TGTGCCAGCAGTGCGGAGTATAGCAATCAGCCCCAGCATTTT. Translation gives CASSAEYSNQPQHF.

This rearrangement joins TRBV2 to TRBJ2-3; D is uncertain. V dropped 5 bases and J dropped 5 bases, with 5 bases sitting between them. The length of the CDR3 is 11 residues. Germline V gene data show CDR1 as SNHLY and CDR2 as FYNNEI. CDR3 in DNA: TGTGCCAGCAGTCGGGTAGATACGCAGTATTTT. Its translation: CASSRVDTQYF. Combining the CDR3 with reference TRBV2 and TRBJ2-3 gives the whole variable domain EPEVTQTPSHQVTQMGQEVILRCVPISNHLYFYWYRQILGQKVEFLVSFYNNEISEKSEIFDDQFSVERPDGSNFTLKIRSTKLEDSAMYFCASSRVDTQYFGPGTRLTVL.

CDR3 sequence (DNA): TGCGCCAGCAGCTTGGGGCCCGGGGACACTGAAGCTTTCTTT. As protein: CASSLGPGDTEAFF. The rearrangement uses TRBV5-1 and TRBJ1-1; the D is unclear. This CDR3 region has 14 residues. V was clipped by 0 bases and J by 3 bases, with 9 bases between them. Germline V gene data show CDR1 as SGHRS and CDR2 as YFSETQ.

This clone was seen only once. V is TRBV7-9 and J is TRBJ2-5; perhaps TRBD2 as D (8 bases). The CDR3 spans 13 residues. Germline V CDR1 and CDR2: SEHNR, FQNEAQ (reference sequence). Trimming took off 5 bases at V and 9 bases at J, with 16 bases between the two ends. CDR3 nucleotides: TGTGCCAGCAGCCCCCGGGAGGGGGCGGCCCAGTACTTC. This encodes CASSPREGAAQYF.

This clone was recorded only once. V is TRBV6-6 and J is TRBJ1-1, with TRBD1 matching over 12 bases. Germline CDR1 MNHNY, CDR2 SVGAGI (reference sequence). Unmatched junction bases numbered 3, after V lost 2 bases and J lost 2 bases. This CDR3 has 16 residues. This CDR3 reads CASSYPGTGGNTEAFF. The CDR3 coding sequence is TGTGCCAGCAGTTACCCCGGGACAGGGGGCAACACTGAAGCTTTCTTT.

The V call is TRBV4-2, the J call TRBJ2-2; no definite D call. This CDR3 is 12 amino acids long. Germline V gene lookup returns CDR1 LGHNA and CDR2 YNFKEQ. V gave up 7 bases and J gave up 7 bases, with 10 bases separating them. The DNA for the CDR3 is TGTGCCAGCAACCTAATCGGCGGGGAGCTGTTTTTT. Its translation: CASNLIGGELFF.

This clone was picked up a small number of times. V is TRBV28 and J is TRBJ2-7; TRBD2 is a possible D gene (6 bases). The V gene lost 9 bases and the J gene lost 3 bases, with 24 bases spanning the gap. This CDR3 is built from 16 residues. Germline CDR1 is MDHEN and CDR2 is SYDVKM. The CDR3 DNA reads TGTGCCAGTTCCCCCCCCCTTAAACTAGCTTTCTACGAGCAGTACTTC. Translating gives CASSPPLKLAFYEQYF.

Only a few counts were recorded for this clone. The chain combines TRBV7-2 with TRBJ2-1; D is possibly TRBD2 (6 bases). From germline, CDR1 is SGHTA and CDR2 FQGNSA. This CDR3 is 15 amino acids long. V was shortened by 4 bases and J by 8 bases, with 18 bases between the two germline ends. In nucleotides, the CDR3 is TGTGCCAGCAGCTGGGGGGACTTTTTTAACGATGAGCAGTTCTTC. Translation gives CASSWGDFFNDEQFF. Looking up the rest from reference TRBV7-2 and TRBJ2-1 gives the full variable domain: GAGVSQSPSNKVTEKGKDVELRCDPISGHTALYWYRQSLGQGLEFLIYFQGNSAPDKSGLPSDRFSAERTGGSVSTLTIQRTQQEDSAVYLCASSWGDFFNDEQFFGPGTRLTVL.

This clone occurred once. The chain has TRBV28 and TRBJ1-5; D not resolved. CDR3 length: 14 residues. With 3 bases removed from V and 4 bases from J, the gap between germline ends came to 10 bases. Looked up from germline, CDR1 is MDHEN and CDR2 is SYDVKM. CDR3 in amino acids: CASSFGRGNQPQHF. CDR3 DNA: TGTGCCAGCAGTTTTGGTCGGGGAAATCAGCCCCAGCATTTT.

The chain employs TRBV7-9 and TRBJ1-1; D is perhaps TRBD1 (6 bases). V lost 2 bases, J lost 8 bases, and 12 bases lay in between. The CDR3 totals 13 residues. Germline CDR1 reads SEHNR; CDR2 reads FQNEAQ (reference sequence). The CDR3 loop is CASSLIGTPEAFF. In nucleotides, the CDR3 is TGTGCCAGCAGCTTAATTGGGACACCCGAAGCTTTCTTT.

The CDR3, as DNA: TGTGCCAGCAGCGTATTGGGACTAGCGGGGTACAATGAGCAGTTCTTC. This codes for CASSVLGLAGYNEQFF. V is TRBV9 and J is TRBJ2-1; 13 bases align to TRBD2. This CDR3 is built from 16 residues. V dropped 1 base and J dropped 4; count of bases not matched to a gene: 2. Germline loops: CDR1 SGDLS, CDR2 YYNGEE.

This chain links TRBV6-5 with TRBJ2-5; weak D call: TRBD2 (5 bases). With 3 bases removed from V and 4 bases from J, the gap between germline ends came to 18 bases. The CDR3 runs to 16 residues. Germline V lookup: CDR1 MNHEY, CDR2 SVGAGI. CDR3 in DNA: TGTGCCAGCAGTTATGTGGGGAGTCGTCTGGGAGAGACCCAGTACTTC. The encoded protein is CASSYVGSRLGETQYF.

V is TRBV7-9 and J is TRBJ2-7; D may be TRBD2 (5 bases). Germline V gives CDR1 SEHNR, CDR2 FQNEAQ (reference sequence). Trimming shortened V by 1 base and J by 2 bases, and 9 bases separated the two germline ends. The CDR3 is 14 amino acids. This chain's CDR3 is CASSLGGLTYEQYF. The CDR3 DNA follows: TGTGCCAGCAGCTTAGGCGGGTTAACCTACGAGCAGTACTTC.

V usage is TRBV27 and J usage is TRBJ1-2, with D uncertain. CDR1 is MNHEY and CDR2 is SMNVEV in the germline V gene (reference sequence). V was trimmed by 5 bases and J by 4 bases, leaving 8 bases between them. The CDR3 sequence is 12 residues long. The CDR3 region has the DNA TGTGCCAGCAGTCCCGCCGGCTATGGCTACACCTTC. It is translated as CASSPAGYGYTF.

The chain recombines TRBV28 with TRBJ2-4, with D maybe TRBD1 (6 bases). The V and J ends lost 5 bases and 0 bases respectively, with 14 bases between them. The CDR3 is 16 amino acids. Germline CDR1 and CDR2: MDHEN and SYDVKM. The CDR3 region is CASSPNRDLAKNIQYF. CDR3 in DNA: TGTGCCAGCAGTCCGAACAGGGACCTAGCCAAAAACATTCAGTACTTC.

J is TRBJ2-6 and V is TRBV27; TRBD1 is a possible D gene (6 bases). The CDR3 runs to 16 residues. V dropped 10 bases and J dropped 0 bases, with 16 bases sitting between them. The germline V gene has CDR1 MNHEY and CDR2 SMNVEV (reference sequence). In DNA, the CDR3 is TGTGCCACCCAGGGGTTAACGGGCTCTGGGGCCAACGTCCTGACTTTC. Translated, it gives CATQGLTGSGANVLTF.

V usage is TRBV7-3 and J usage is TRBJ2-3; tentatively, D is TRBD1 (5 bases). There are 13 residues in the CDR3. V was trimmed by 0 bases and J by 6 bases, leaving 7 bases between them. Germline-derived CDR1 and CDR2 are SGHTA and FQGTGA. CDR3 sequence reads: CASSLTRDDTQYF. CDR3 DNA: TGTGCCAGCAGCTTAACCAGGGATGATACGCAGTATTTT.

The V and J genes are TRBV27 and TRBJ2-1, with TRBD2 matching over 10 bases. The CDR3 spans 16 residues. Germline V lookup: CDR1 MNHEY, CDR2 SMNVEV (reference sequence). Losses at the gene ends were 5 bases for V and 8 bases for J; bases not matched to a gene: 12. The CDR3 reads CASSHGLAATLDEQFF. The CDR3 DNA reads as TGTGCCAGCAGTCACGGACTAGCGGCGACCCTTGATGAGCAGTTCTTC.

This clone showed up just a few times. The V and J genes are TRBV5-4 and TRBJ1-4; the match to TRBD1 covers 8 bases. CDR3 length: 15 residues. J lost 8 bases, V lost 0 bases, and 6 bases had no gene match. The V gene's germline CDR1 is SGHNT and CDR2 YYREEE (reference sequence). The CDR3 region is CASSLEGQGGEKLFF. The CDR3, as DNA: TGTGCCAGCAGCTTGGAAGGACAGGGTGGAGAAAAACTGTTTTTT.

V gene TRBV4-1 combines with J gene TRBJ2-7, with 9 bases matching TRBD2. The germline gives CDR1 MGHRA, CDR2 YSYEKL. V dropped 1 base and J dropped 4; count of bases not matched to a gene: 2. The CDR3 sequence is 14 residues long. CDR3 sequence (DNA): TGCGCCAGCAGCCAAGGTGCGGGGGGGTACGAGCAGTACTTC. This encodes CASSQGAGGYEQYF.

The rearrangement links TRBV10-2 to TRBJ1-1; 8 nucleotides match TRBD1. The V gene's germline CDR1 is WSHSY and CDR2 SAAADI. The V and J ends lost 6 bases and 6 bases, in that order; junction bases with no gene match: 3. CDR3 size: 12 residues. CDR3 nucleotides: TGCGCCAGCAGCTCAGGGGGCGCTGAAGCTTTCTTT. Its translation: CASSSGGAEAFF.

This sequence joins TRBV5-1 and TRBJ2-7; a weak D match, TRBD1 (5 bases). Germline V gene lookup returns CDR1 SGHRS and CDR2 YFSETQ. Between the trimmed V and J ends, which lost 7 bases and 5 bases, there was a span of 16 bases. This CDR3 is 13 amino acids long. The CDR3 region has the DNA TGCGCCAGCTGCGTAAAGGGGCAAAACGAGCAGTACTTC. Its protein is CASCVKGQNEQYF.

This clone was found once. The CDR3 is CASSQWEGSLNQPQHF. In DNA, the CDR3 is TGTGCCAGCAGCCAATGGGAAGGGAGCCTCAATCAGCCCCAGCATTTT. The chain uses TRBV16 and TRBJ1-5; unclear D gene. V was cut by 1 base and J by 3 bases, with 13 bases left in between. CDR3 length: 16 amino acids. CDR1 and CDR2 (germline): KGHSY, FQNENV.

The genes are TRBV7-9 and TRBJ1-5; the match to TRBD1 covers 7 bases. The CDR3 is made up of 15 amino acids. CDR1 is SEHNR and CDR2 is FQNEAQ in the germline V gene (reference sequence). V was clipped by 7 bases and J by 3 bases; unmatched bases: 9. The chain's CDR3 is CASMYGTDPNQPQHF. DNA for the CDR3: TGTGCCAGCATGTACGGGACAGACCCCAATCAGCCCCAGCATTTT. Together with reference TRBV7-9 and TRBJ1-5, the CDR3 gives the full variable domain: DTGVSQNPRHKITKRGQNVTFRCDPISEHNRLYWYRQTLGQGPEFLTYFQNEAQLEKSRLLSDRFSAERPKGSFSTLEIQRTEQGDSAMYLCASMYGTDPNQPQHFGDGTRLSIL.

V usage is TRBV6-6 and J usage is TRBJ1-2; 7 nucleotides line up with TRBD1. The germline gives CDR1 MNHNY, CDR2 SVGAGI (reference sequence). This CDR3 comprises 14 residues. The junction had 4 bases not matched to a gene; V was cut back by 6 bases and J by 0 bases. In nucleotides, the CDR3 is TGTGCCAGCAGATTACAGGGGACTAACTATGGCTACACCTTC. This sequence encodes CASRLQGTNYGYTF.

The genes are TRBV29-1 and TRBJ2-2; a possible D gene is TRBD2 (6 bases). Germline V lookup: CDR1 SQVTM, CDR2 ANQGSEA. V lost 4 bases and J lost 6, with 9 bases in between. This CDR3 is 12 amino acids long. The CDR3 DNA follows: TGCAGCGTTGCTGGGGGGTCCGGGGAGCTGTTTTTT. This codes for CSVAGGSGELFF.

The rearrangement uses TRBV6-5 and TRBJ2-3, with 7 bases matching TRBD2. Germline assignment: CDR1 MNHEY and CDR2 SVGAGI. The V gene end was trimmed by 6 bases and the J gene end by 2 bases; junction bases not matched to a gene: 5. This CDR3 is 14 amino acids long. The CDR3 nucleotides read TGTGCCAGCAGAGTACTAGCGAACACAGATACGCAGTATTTT. Encoded protein: CASRVLANTDTQYF.

The rearrangement uses TRBV4-3 and TRBJ1-2, with 7 bases aligning to TRBD1. The CDR3 spans 17 residues. Germline V gives CDR1 LGHNA, CDR2 YSLEER. The V segment lost 0 bases and the J segment 5 bases; nucleotides outside the gene matches: 12. The CDR3 reads CASSQDSRQGVRYGYTF. The CDR3 bases are TGCGCCAGCAGCCAAGATAGTCGCCAGGGGGTACGATATGGCTACACCTTC.